These T cell receptor beta chains were read from a single sample in a study of T-cell reconstitution after alpha-beta-depleted transplantation in children. TCRdb used MiXCR to reprocess the PCR reads, holding one entry per CDR3 protein. The table includes roughly 310,000 distinct CDR3 sequences, around 25% detected once. The input for sequencing was PBMCs, mostly from graft donor cells, taken 180 days after TCRalphabeta/CD19-depleted stem cell transplant. Source of these receptors: a male patient under 18 who had a stem cell transplant for acute lymphoblastic leukemia, so the T cells may come from the graft donor. Both conserved end residues are part of each CDR3. Each record gives: CDR3 DNA, CDR3 protein, D gene, CDR3 length, J gene, clone size, V gene. A D gene is named only where the DNA matches it firmly. A clone size is listed for some rows: how often the clone was seen (once, few, many), or a class if it is expanded.

CDR3 DNA: TGTGCCAGCAGCGCTGACTTGGAACCCGGGGAGCTGTTTTTT; CDR3 protein: CASSADLEPGELFF; D gene: NA; CDR3 length: 14; J gene: TRBJ2-2; clone size: few; V gene: TRBV9
CDR3 DNA: TGCAGTGCTAGCCTCTTCCAGGGGACAGGGAACACTGAAGCTTTCTTT; CDR3 protein: CSASLFQGTGNTEAFF; D gene: TRBD1; CDR3 length: 16; J gene: TRBJ1-1; clone size: few; V gene: TRBV20-1
CDR3 DNA: TGCGCCGCATTTAGTAGGAGGTCCACTGAAGCTTTCTTT; CDR3 protein: CAAFSRRSTEAFF; D gene: NA; CDR3 length: 13; J gene: TRBJ1-1; clone size: few; V gene: TRBV10-2
CDR3 DNA: TGCGCCAGCTTGAGGGGAGATACGCAGTATTTT; CDR3 protein: CASLRGDTQYF; D gene: NA; CDR3 length: 11; J gene: TRBJ2-3; clone size: few; V gene: TRBV10-2
CDR3 DNA: TGTGCCAGCTCACCACAGCTAGCGGGAGGGGACTACGAGCAGTACTTC; CDR3 protein: CASSPQLAGGDYEQYF; D gene: TRBD2; CDR3 length: 16; J gene: TRBJ2-7; clone size: NA; V gene: TRBV18
CDR3 DNA: TGTGCCAGCAGCAAAGGTCGTGGGGGTCACATTCAGTACTTC; CDR3 protein: CASSKGRGGHIQYF; D gene: NA; CDR3 length: 14; J gene: TRBJ2-4; clone size: NA; V gene: TRBV21-1
CDR3 DNA: TGTGCCAGCAGTCCCGGACAGGGTGAAAGGAATGAGCAGTTCTTC; CDR3 protein: CASSPGQGERNEQFF; D gene: TRBD1; CDR3 length: 15; J gene: TRBJ2-1; clone size: NA; V gene: TRBV12-3/TRBV12-4
CDR3 DNA: TGTGCCAGCAGCTTAGGCGGGAAGTACTACGAGCAGTACTTC; CDR3 protein: CASSLGGKYYEQYF; D gene: NA; CDR3 length: 14; J gene: TRBJ2-7; clone size: NA; V gene: TRBV7-9
CDR3 DNA: TGCGCCAGCAGCTTGATGGAGGGTGGGCTGAACACTGAAGCTTTCTTT; CDR3 protein: CASSLMEGGLNTEAFF; D gene: NA; CDR3 length: 16; J gene: TRBJ1-1; clone size: NA; V gene: TRBV5-1
CDR3 DNA: TGTGCCGTCGGACAAATGGGGGCTGGTAATCAGCCCCAGCATTTT; CDR3 protein: CAVGQMGAGNQPQHF; D gene: NA; CDR3 length: 15; J gene: TRBJ1-5; clone size: few; V gene: TRBV6-1
CDR3 DNA: TGCGCCAGCAGCTTTGAGATGACTAACACTGAAGCTTTCTTT; CDR3 protein: CASSFEMTNTEAFF; D gene: NA; CDR3 length: 14; J gene: TRBJ1-1; clone size: NA; V gene: TRBV5-1
CDR3 DNA: TGCGCCAGCAGCCCACCGGGGCTAGCCTACGAGCAGTACTTC; CDR3 protein: CASSPPGLAYEQYF; D gene: NA; CDR3 length: 14; J gene: TRBJ2-7; clone size: many; V gene: TRBV5-1
CDR3 DNA: TGTGCCAGCAGCCCTTGGACTAGCGGGAGCCAAGAGACCCAGTACTTC; CDR3 protein: CASSPWTSGSQETQYF; D gene: TRBD2; CDR3 length: 16; J gene: TRBJ2-5; clone size: NA; V gene: TRBV3-1
CDR3 DNA: TGCAGTGCCAGGACTAGCGGGAGGGTGGATACGCAGTATTTT; CDR3 protein: CSARTSGRVDTQYF; D gene: TRBD2; CDR3 length: 14; J gene: TRBJ2-3; clone size: NA; V gene: TRBV20-1
CDR3 DNA: TGCAGTGCTAGACTAGCGGGACCCACAGATACGCAGTATTTT; CDR3 protein: CSARLAGPTDTQYF; D gene: TRBD2; CDR3 length: 14; J gene: TRBJ2-3; clone size: few; V gene: TRBV20-1
CDR3 DNA: TGTGCCAGCAGCCTACAATCCGACGGCCCCTACGAGCAGTACTTC; CDR3 protein: CASSLQSDGPYEQYF; D gene: NA; CDR3 length: 15; J gene: TRBJ2-7; clone size: NA; V gene: TRBV9
CDR3 DNA: TGCGCCAGCAGCTTTCGACTAGCGGGAGTACCCTACAATGAGCAGTTCTTC; CDR3 protein: CASSFRLAGVPYNEQFF; D gene: TRBD2; CDR3 length: 17; J gene: TRBJ2-1; clone size: NA; V gene: TRBV5-1
CDR3 DNA: TGTGCCAGCAGCTCTATTCTAGCGGGAGAGGACAATGAGCAGTTCTTC; CDR3 protein: CASSSILAGEDNEQFF; D gene: TRBD2; CDR3 length: 16; J gene: TRBJ2-1; clone size: NA; V gene: TRBV6-2/TRBV6-3
CDR3 DNA: TGTGCCAGCAGCTTCGACAGGGCCTCCTACGAGCAGTACTTC; CDR3 protein: CASSFDRASYEQYF; D gene: TRBD1; CDR3 length: 14; J gene: TRBJ2-7; clone size: NA; V gene: TRBV5-4
CDR3 DNA: TGTGCCAGTACCCCCTGGGGCTCTGACTATGGCTACACCTTC; CDR3 protein: CASTPWGSDYGYTF; D gene: NA; CDR3 length: 14; J gene: TRBJ1-2; clone size: NA; V gene: TRBV19
CDR3 DNA: TGCAGTGCCAGGTCCACGGGACTAGGTCTTTCCTACAATGAGCAGTTCTTC; CDR3 protein: CSARSTGLGLSYNEQFF; D gene: TRBD2; CDR3 length: 17; J gene: TRBJ2-1; clone size: few; V gene: TRBV20-1
CDR3 DNA: TGCGCCAGCAGCGGGGGACAGGCGAACACCGGGGAGCTGTTTTTT; CDR3 protein: CASSGGQANTGELFF; D gene: TRBD1; CDR3 length: 15; J gene: TRBJ2-2; clone size: NA; V gene: TRBV5-1
CDR3 DNA: TGTGCCAGCAGCCCCTTAGCGGTCCACTCCTACAATGAGCAGTTCTTC; CDR3 protein: CASSPLAVHSYNEQFF; D gene: NA; CDR3 length: 16; J gene: TRBJ2-1; clone size: NA; V gene: TRBV3-1
CDR3 DNA: TGTGCCAGCAGCCAGGGTCTAGAGCGATCTGGGGCCAACGTCCTGACTTTC; CDR3 protein: CASSQGLERSGANVLTF; D gene: NA; CDR3 length: 17; J gene: TRBJ2-6; clone size: NA; V gene: TRBV4-2
CDR3 DNA: TGCGCCCAAGCCCACCGCCAGCAGGAAAAACTGTTTTTT; CDR3 protein: CAQAHRQQEKLFF; D gene: NA; CDR3 length: 13; J gene: TRBJ1-4; clone size: few; V gene: TRBV10-1
CDR3 DNA: TGTGCCAGCAGTCCTCAGGGGGGGATAAGCTCACCCCTCCACTTT; CDR3 protein: CASSPQGGISSPLHF; D gene: TRBD1; CDR3 length: 15; J gene: TRBJ1-6; clone size: NA; V gene: TRBV6-1
CDR3 DNA: TGTGCCAGCAGCGTACGGCCGGGCACAGATACGCAGTATTTT; CDR3 protein: CASSVRPGTDTQYF; D gene: NA; CDR3 length: 14; J gene: TRBJ2-3; clone size: NA; V gene: TRBV9
CDR3 DNA: TGTGCCAGCAGCTTAGTACTCTACGAGCAGTACTTC; CDR3 protein: CASSLVLYEQYF; D gene: NA; CDR3 length: 12; J gene: TRBJ2-7; clone size: few; V gene: TRBV7-2
CDR3 DNA: TGCGCCAGCAGCTGGGGGACATTGACCGACACAGATACGCAGTATTTT; CDR3 protein: CASSWGTLTDTDTQYF; D gene: NA; CDR3 length: 16; J gene: TRBJ2-3; clone size: many; V gene: TRBV5-1
CDR3 DNA: TGTGCCAGCAGCTTAGGGCACAGGGGGCGGGGGCCGAACACTGAAGCTTTCTTT; CDR3 protein: CASSLGHRGRGPNTEAFF; D gene: TRBD1; CDR3 length: 18; J gene: TRBJ1-1; clone size: few; V gene: TRBV7-2
CDR3 DNA: TGCGCCAGCAGCCAAGTCTCTATCGGTAACACCGGGGAGCTGTTTTTT; CDR3 protein: CASSQVSIGNTGELFF; D gene: NA; CDR3 length: 16; J gene: TRBJ2-2; clone size: NA; V gene: TRBV4-1
CDR3 DNA: TGTGCCAGCAGCTCAAAGGGCGGGGAAGGATACGAGCAGTACTTC; CDR3 protein: CASSSKGGEGYEQYF; D gene: NA; CDR3 length: 15; J gene: TRBJ2-7; clone size: NA; V gene: TRBV9
CDR3 DNA: TGTGCCACCAGTGATCCCGGGCCCAGAGGGGGACCAGATACGCAGTATTTT; CDR3 protein: CATSDPGPRGGPDTQYF; D gene: NA; CDR3 length: 17; J gene: TRBJ2-3; clone size: NA; V gene: TRBV24-1
CDR3 DNA: TGTGCCAGCAGCCAAGGGATGGGCACAGATACGCAGTATTTT; CDR3 protein: CASSQGMGTDTQYF; D gene: NA; CDR3 length: 14; J gene: TRBJ2-3; clone size: NA; V gene: TRBV3-1
CDR3 DNA: TGCGCCAGCTCGTCCGGGGACAGGGTAGGGACTAGCCGCCACGAGCAGTACTTC; CDR3 protein: CASSSGDRVGTSRHEQYF; D gene: NA; CDR3 length: 18; J gene: TRBJ2-7; clone size: few; V gene: TRBV5-1
CDR3 DNA: TGTGCCAGCAGCCTCCTGGACAGGGCAGGGACTGAAGCTTTCTTT; CDR3 protein: CASSLLDRAGTEAFF; D gene: TRBD1; CDR3 length: 15; J gene: TRBJ1-1; clone size: few; V gene: TRBV7-9
CDR3 DNA: TGCAGTGCTAGCCAGGGTTCCTACGAGCAGTACTTC; CDR3 protein: CSASQGSYEQYF; D gene: NA; CDR3 length: 12; J gene: TRBJ2-7; clone size: few; V gene: TRBV20-1
CDR3 DNA: TGTGCCAGCAGCCAAGATCGAGGGTTCTACGAGCAGTACTTC; CDR3 protein: CASSQDRGFYEQYF; D gene: NA; CDR3 length: 14; J gene: TRBJ2-7; clone size: few; V gene: TRBV3-1
CDR3 DNA: TGCGCCAGCAGCTTCCCGGGACTAGCGGCCTACAATGAGCAGTTCTTC; CDR3 protein: CASSFPGLAAYNEQFF; D gene: TRBD2; CDR3 length: 16; J gene: TRBJ2-1; clone size: NA; V gene: TRBV5-1
CDR3 DNA: TGCGCCAGCAGCCCCGACAGGCTACGGGGAAACATTCAGTACTTC; CDR3 protein: CASSPDRLRGNIQYF; D gene: NA; CDR3 length: 15; J gene: TRBJ2-4; clone size: NA; V gene: TRBV5-1
CDR3 DNA: TGTGCCAGCAGCGAGGGACAGGGCGGTTGGTCCAAAAACATTCAGTACTTC; CDR3 protein: CASSEGQGGWSKNIQYF; D gene: TRBD1; CDR3 length: 17; J gene: TRBJ2-4; clone size: NA; V gene: TRBV7-6
CDR3 DNA: TGTGCCAGCAGTGAGAACCTCGGAAGGGGGGCCTACGAGCAGTACTTC; CDR3 protein: CASSENLGRGAYEQYF; D gene: NA; CDR3 length: 16; J gene: TRBJ2-7; clone size: NA; V gene: TRBV25-1